One and the same sample provided the 14 T cell receptor beta chains below, sequenced in a study of blood T cell repertoires in COVID-19 (dated by TCRdb to about 2020). The method was the immunoSEQ multiplex PCR assay. The immuneACCESS repertoire file appears here via TCRdb, limited to in-frame rearrangements. These files lack a portion of the clones; in checked studies, under half of the deficit traces to unresolved V genes, and the cause of the others is not known. Recorded for this sample are about 140,000 clones; around 84% of them occurred a single time. The top ten constitute roughly 4.7% of the sample. The sample comprised peripheral blood. The receptors originated from a woman aged 45 to 65 with acute or convalescent COVID-19.

CDR3 in amino acids: CASSYSTGQGPNTEAFF. The CDR3 DNA sequence: TGTGCCAGCAGTTACTCGACCGGACAGGGTCCGAACACTGAAGCTTTCTTT. The rearrangement links TRBV6-2 or TRBV6-3 to TRBJ1-1, with 8 bases that match TRBD1. The germline V gene encodes CDR1 MNHEY and CDR2 SVGEGT. This CDR3 has 17 residues. Unmatched junction bases numbered 7, after V lost 0 bases and J lost 1 base.

The chain is built from TRBV7-9 and TRBJ1-2; D is possibly TRBD1 (5 bases). The V end was cut by 8 bases, the J end by 2 bases, with 12 bases between. Germline CDR1 reads SEHNR; CDR2 reads FQNEAQ (reference sequence). The CDR3 contains 13 residues. This chain's CDR3 is CASSGGSNYGYTF. CDR3 sequence (DNA): TGTGCCAGCTCGGGGGGGTCCAACTATGGCTACACCTTC.

The V gene is TRBV6-5, the J gene TRBJ1-5; D is perhaps TRBD1 (6 bases). Trimming took 2 bases from V and 0 from J, leaving 8 bases between them. CDR3 length: 15 residues. CDR1 and CDR2 (germline): MNHEY, SVGAGI. The CDR3 bases are TGTGCCAGCAGTTACCGACAGGATAGCAATCAGCCCCAGCATTTT. As protein: CASSYRQDSNQPQHF.

This chain joins TRBV2 and TRBJ2-1; 7 nucleotides agree with TRBD2. The CDR3 has 14 amino acids. The V gene end was trimmed by 10 bases and the J gene end by 0 bases; junction bases not matched to a gene: 6. Germline V gene data show CDR1 as SNHLY and CDR2 as FYNNEI. The chain's CDR3 is CAIGGGLSYNEQFF. As DNA, the CDR3 is TGTGCCATTGGGGGGGGACTCTCCTACAATGAGCAGTTCTTC.

The V call is TRBV6-5, the J call TRBJ2-5; 10 nucleotides line up with TRBD1. Germline V lookup: CDR1 MNHEY, CDR2 SVGAGI. Trimming took 4 bases from V and 5 from J; bases not matched to a gene: 7. The CDR3 covers 15 residues. CDR3 protein: CASSSAGQGGETQYF. The CDR3 DNA reads as TGTGCCAGCAGTTCCGCTGGACAGGGGGGGGAGACCCAGTACTTC.

The gene calls are TRBV7-2 and TRBJ1-2; D is unclear. CDR3 length equals 13 residues. V lost 5 bases and J 3 bases, leaving 10 bases between the germline ends. In germline, CDR1 is SGHTA, CDR2 FQGNSA. The CDR3 sequence: CASSPTEDYGYTF. In DNA form, the CDR3 reads TGTGCCAGCAGCCCAACAGAAGACTATGGCTACACCTTC.

The V gene is TRBV7-2, the J gene TRBJ1-3; D gene ambiguous. With 3 bases removed from V and 3 bases from J, the gap between germline ends came to 12 bases. This CDR3 comprises 15 residues. Germline assignment: CDR1 SGHTA and CDR2 FQGNSA. CDR3 in DNA: TGTGCCAGCAGCTTCTTCCTTGCAGGTGGAAACACCATATATTTT. Translating gives CASSFFLAGGNTIYF. The whole variable domain, filled in from reference TRBV7-2 and TRBJ1-3, reads GAGVSQSPSNKVTEKGKDVELRCDPISGHTALYWYRQSLGQGLEFLIYFQGNSAPDKSGLPSDRFSAERTGGSVSTLTIQRTQQEDSAVYLCASSFFLAGGNTIYFGEGSWLTVV.

The V and J genes are TRBV19 and TRBJ1-3, with a weak D call TRBD1 (6 bases). Germline V gene lookup returns CDR1 LNHDA and CDR2 SQIVND (reference sequence). The V end was cut by 2 bases, the J end by 8 bases, with 16 bases between. The CDR3 contains 15 residues. The CDR3 loop is CASSINGGHRDTIYF. The CDR3 nucleotides are TGTGCCAGTAGTATAAATGGGGGCCATCGGGACACCATATATTTT. The complete variable domain, with remaining parts taken from reference TRBV19 and TRBJ1-3, reads DGGITQSPKYLFRKEGQNVTLSCEQNLNHDAMYWYRQDPGQGLRLIYYSQIVNDFQKGDIAEGYSVSREKKESFPLTVTSAQKNPTAFYLCASSINGGHRDTIYFGEGSWLTVV.

V gene TRBV4-1 combines with J gene TRBJ1-2; D not certain. The CDR3 consists of 16 residues. V was cut by 0 bases and J by 0 bases, with 11 bases left in between. CDR1 MGHRA and CDR2 YSYEKL come from the germline V gene. The CDR3 DNA follows: TGCGCCAGCAGCCAAGAGGGCCGCAAAGCTAACTATGGCTACACCTTC. Its protein product is CASSQEGRKANYGYTF.

The rearrangement uses TRBV5-1 and TRBJ2-2; the D gene is possibly TRBD2 (6 bases). Germline-derived CDR1 and CDR2 are SGHRS and YFSETQ. This CDR3 contains 17 residues. Trimming shortened V by 0 bases and J by 3 bases, and 15 bases separated the two germline ends. CDR3 sequence (DNA): TGCGCCAGCAGCTTGGCCTGGGCGGGGCAGGACACCGGGGAGCTGTTTTTT. This gives the protein CASSLAWAGQDTGELFF. Variable domain in full (rest from reference TRBV5-1 and TRBJ2-2): KAGVTQTPRYLIKTRGQQVTLSCSPISGHRSVSWYQQTPGQGLQFLFEYFSETQRNKGNFPGRFSGRQFSNSRSEMNVSTLELGDSALYLCASSLAWAGQDTGELFFGEGSRLTVL.

In this sample, this clone turned up a few times. This chain links TRBV11-3 with TRBJ1-2; D uncertain. This CDR3 comprises 13 residues. Trimming removed 0 bases from V and 8 bases from J, with 10 bases in between. Germline V gives CDR1 SGHNT, CDR2 YENEEA. CDR3 nucleotide sequence: TGTGCCAGCAGCTTAGATAACGGGAGAGGCTACACCTTC. This gives the protein CASSLDNGRGYTF.

The chain uses TRBV5-1 and TRBJ1-1; tentative D call: TRBD1 (6 bases). The CDR3 runs 13 residues. Deletions cut 3 bases from V and 1 base from J, with 7 bases between. The germline gives CDR1 SGHRS, CDR2 YFSETQ. The CDR3 coding sequence is TGCGCCAGCAGCTGGACAGAGAACACTGAAGCTTTCTTT. Translation gives CASSWTENTEAFF.

V usage is TRBV6-5 and J usage is TRBJ2-3; TRBD2 aligns across 11 bases. Per the germline V gene, CDR1 is MNHEY and CDR2 is SVGAGI. CDR3 length: 15 amino acids. J gave up 6 bases and V 5 bases, and 7 bases lay outside the gene matches. CDR3 bases: TGTGCCAGCAGTAATAGCGGGGGGGCCGCGGATACGCAGTATTTT. Translated: CASSNSGGAADTQYF.

This chain uses TRBV19 with TRBJ1-1; 8 nucleotides align to TRBD1. Per the germline V gene, CDR1 is LNHDA and CDR2 is SQIVND (reference sequence). V dropped 6 bases and J dropped 7; count of bases not matched to a gene: 7. The CDR3 length is 13 residues. The CDR3 is CASRDRDPIEAFF. In nucleotides, the CDR3 is TGTGCCAGTAGGGACAGGGATCCTATTGAAGCTTTCTTT.